The 17 T cell receptor beta chains below were found in one sample sequenced in a study of shared clonotypes between healthy human individuals. Libraries were prepared by immunoSEQ multiplex PCR; TCRdb keeps only in-frame clonotypes and omits some of them. The sample carries hundreds of thousands of clones, approximately 79% recorded once. Sequencing was done on a sample of memory CD4+ T cells sorted from blood. As for subset: CD45RA-negative fraction. These receptors were collected from a woman in her 30s in good health.

This clone was detected a few times. The chain couples TRBV10-1 to TRBJ2-7; TRBD2 agrees at 7 bases. With V trimmed by 7 bases and J by 3 bases, 24 bases remained unmatched. Germline V gives CDR1 WNHNN, CDR2 SYGVQD (reference sequence). The CDR3 is 19 amino acids. The CDR3 here is CASISPRSALWEGRYEQYF. The CDR3, as DNA: TGCGCCAGCATATCCCCAAGATCAGCATTGTGGGAGGGCCGCTACGAGCAGTACTTC.

This chain uses TRBV4-2 with TRBJ1-1; D may be TRBD1 (5 bases). V was pared by 6 bases and J by 4 bases, with 18 bases between. This CDR3 region has 15 residues. Germline CDR1 and CDR2: LGHNA and YNFKEQ. CDR3 coding DNA: TGTGCCAGCAGACAAAACCCAAGGGACCTCACTGAAGCTTTCTTT. This gives the protein CASRQNPRDLTEAFF.

The chain joins TRBV5-1 to TRBJ2-7; the D is unclear. Trimming took 4 bases from V and 3 from J, leaving 17 bases between them. The CDR3 is made up of 15 amino acids. Per germline, CDR1 SGHRS and CDR2 YFSETQ. The CDR3 spells CASSDSGLKGYEQYF. CDR3 coding DNA: TGCGCCAGCAGCGACTCCGGGTTAAAGGGCTACGAGCAGTACTTC.

The V gene is TRBV10-3, the J gene TRBJ2-7; the D is unclear. Trimming took off 0 bases at V and 3 bases at J, with 15 bases between the two ends. This CDR3 comprises 16 residues. The germline V gene has CDR1 ENHRY and CDR2 SYGVKD. The chain's CDR3 is CAISESLTANIYEQYF. Here the CDR3 DNA reads TGTGCCATCAGTGAGTCGCTTACAGCAAATATCTACGAGCAGTACTTC.

Comment on this clone: This sample also contains other DNA sequences that code for the same CDR3. The CDR3 reads CASSRGQGNTEAFF. The DNA of the CDR3 is TGCGCCAGCAGCAGGGGACAGGGCAACACTGAAGCTTTCTTT. V and J are TRBV5-1 and TRBJ1-1; 9 bases fit TRBD1. Germline V CDR1 and CDR2: SGHRS, YFSETQ. CDR3 size: 14 residues. V lost 4 bases to trimming and J lost 2 bases; unmatched junction nucleotides: 3.

This chain connects TRBV6-5 to TRBJ1-5, with 7 bases that match TRBD1. Germline V CDR1 and CDR2: MNHEY, SVGAGI. V lost 4 bases and J lost 7; bases outside the gene matches: 4. The CDR3 length is 13 residues. CDR3 region: CASSLDRDQPQHF. CDR3 coding DNA: TGTGCCAGCAGTTTAGACAGGGACCAGCCCCAGCATTTT.

The CDR3 loop is CSARRTQETQYF. CDR3 coding DNA: TGCAGCGCCAGAAGGACCCAAGAGACCCAGTACTTC. V and J are TRBV29-1 and TRBJ2-5; D is ambiguous. The germline V gene encodes CDR1 SQVTM and CDR2 ANQGSEA. This CDR3 contains 12 residues. The V end lost 7 bases, the J end lost 1 base, and 10 bases lay between the germline ends. Using reference TRBV29-1 and TRBJ2-5 for the parts outside the CDR3, the full variable domain is SAVISQKPSRDICQRGTSLTIQCQVDSQVTMMFWYRQQPGQSLTLIATANQGSEATYESGFVIDKFPISRPNLTFSTLTVSNMSPEDSSIYLCSARRTQETQYFGPGTRLLVL.

This rearrangement joins TRBV2 to TRBJ2-7; D call uncertain. This CDR3 spans 12 amino acids. The germline CDR1 and CDR2 sequences are SNHLY and FYNNEI. Trimming pared 6 bases from V and 2 bases from J, leaving 8 bases between. CDR3 amino acids: CASSRTPYEQYF. CDR3 in DNA: TGTGCCAGCAGCCGCACCCCCTACGAGCAGTACTTC.

Details on this clone: A far bigger clonotype differs at one base, so this is likely a read error. This CDR3 is also generated by other DNA sequences in the sample. The chain is built from TRBV7-2 and TRBJ2-1, with 7 bases aligning to TRBD2. The CDR3 consists of 15 residues. After removal of 6 bases from V and 0 bases from J, the junction contained 5 bases not matched to a gene. Germline lookup yields CDR1 SGHTA and CDR2 FQGNSA. The CDR3 protein is CASSPQRDSYNEQFF. CDR3 DNA sequence: TGTGCCAGCAGTCCTCAGCGGGACTCCTACAATGAGCAGTTCTTC. Variable domain in full (rest from reference TRBV7-2 and TRBJ2-1): GAGVSQSPSNKVTEKGKDVELRCDPISGHTALYWYRQSLGQGLEFLIYFQGNSAPDKSGLPSDRFSAERTGGSVSTLTIQRTQQEDSAVYLCASSPQRDSYNEQFFGPGTRLTVL.

V is TRBV18 and J is TRBJ2-7, with TRBD1 identical over 10 bases. V shed 4 bases and J 4 bases; nucleotides not matched to a gene: 7. Germline CDR1 reads KGHSH; CDR2 reads LQKENI. The CDR3 length is 15 residues. This chain's CDR3 is CASSREGQGFYEQYF. In DNA form, the CDR3 reads TGTGCCAGCTCACGAGAGGGACAGGGGTTTTACGAGCAGTACTTC.

This rearrangement joins TRBV29-1 to TRBJ2-5, with TRBD2 matching 9 bases. Near its end, the DNA agrees better with TRBJ2-7, so the J call may be wrong. The germline V gene has CDR1 SQVTM and CDR2 ANQGSEA. This CDR3 has 16 amino acids. The chain's CDR3 is CSVLKLASGNYYEQYF. CDR3 in DNA: TGCAGCGTCCTCAAGTTGGCTAGCGGGAACTACTACGAGCAGTACTTC.

This clone has a single count. The V gene is TRBV28, the J gene TRBJ2-3; 10 positions agree with TRBD2. This CDR3 has 15 amino acids. J lost 3 bases, V lost 4 bases, and 4 bases had no gene match. Germline loops: CDR1 MDHEN, CDR2 SYDVKM. The CDR3, as DNA: TGTGCCAGCAGTTCCTCGACTAGCGGGACAGATACGCAGTATTTT. Its protein is CASSSSTSGTDTQYF. The full variable domain, in which reference TRBV28 and TRBJ2-3 provide the parts outside the CDR3, is DVKVTQSSRYLVKRTGEKVFLECVQDMDHENMFWYRQDPGLGLRLIYFSYDVKMKEKGDIPEGYSVSREKKERFSLILESASTNQTSMYLCASSSSTSGTDTQYFGPGTRLTVL.

The chain recombines TRBV28 with TRBJ1-1, with unresolved D. Germline V CDR1 and CDR2: MDHEN, SYDVKM. Trimming took 10 bases from V and 0 from J, leaving 27 bases between them. The CDR3 has 18 residues. The CDR3 DNA is TGTGCCACGCACACTCTGGTCGTGGGAGCCAGTATGAACACTGAAGCTTTCTTT. Translation gives CATHTLVVGASMNTEAFF. Together with reference TRBV28 and TRBJ1-1, the CDR3 gives the full variable domain: DVKVTQSSRYLVKRTGEKVFLECVQDMDHENMFWYRQDPGLGLRLIYFSYDVKMKEKGDIPEGYSVSREKKERFSLILESASTNQTSMYLCATHTLVVGASMNTEAFFGQGTRLTVV.

The chain recombines TRBV20-1 with TRBJ2-7; a weak D match, TRBD2 (5 bases). Deletions cut 7 bases from V and 3 bases from J, with 10 bases between. This CDR3 is built from 11 residues. CDR1 is DFQATT and CDR2 is SNEGSKA in the germline V gene (reference sequence). The CDR3 here is CSVRRLYEQYF. The CDR3 DNA is TGCAGTGTTAGGAGGCTCTACGAGCAGTACTTC.

The chain carries TRBV7-2 and TRBJ1-1; D possibly corresponds to TRBD1 (5 bases). V lost 1 base and J lost 5, with 14 bases in between. Germline assignment: CDR1 SGHTA and CDR2 FQGNSA. CDR3 size: 15 residues. Written as DNA, the CDR3 is TGTGCCAGCAGCTTAGGCCAGTTGGGGACGACTGAAGCTTTCTTT. It is translated as CASSLGQLGTTEAFF.

This chain uses TRBV7-8 with TRBJ2-7, with D perhaps assigned TRBD1 or TRBD2 (5 bases each). V was clipped by 5 bases and J by 2 bases, with 19 bases between them. Germline V gene sequence: CDR1 SGHVS, CDR2 FQNEAQ. The CDR3 length is 16 residues. The CDR3 region has the DNA TGTGCCAGCAGCCGGGACCTCGGAGCACTGGCCTACGAGCAGTACTTC. This translates into CASSRDLGALAYEQYF. Supplemented by reference TRBV7-8 and TRBJ2-7, the full variable domain reads GAGVSQSPRYKVAKRGQDVALRCDPISGHVSLFWYQQALGQGPEFLTYFQNEAQLDKSGLPSDRFFAERPEGSVSTLKIQRTQQEDSAVYLCASSRDLGALAYEQYFGPGTRLTVT.

This clone occurred a few times. Other DNA sequences in this sample translate to the same CDR3. The chain combines TRBV18 with TRBJ2-5; no clear D gene. This CDR3 spans 12 amino acids. CDR1 and CDR2 (germline): KGHSH, LQKENI. Trimming took off 6 bases at V and 0 bases at J, with 5 bases between the two ends. The CDR3 DNA sequence: TGTGCCAGCTCCCCTGACCAAGAGACCCAGTACTTC. Translation gives CASSPDQETQYF. The entire variable domain, with the rest obtained from reference TRBV18 and TRBJ2-5, is as follows: NAGVMQNPRHLVRRRGQEARLRCSPMKGHSHVYWYRQLPEEGLKFMVYLQKENIIDESGMPKERFSAEFPKEGPSILRIQQVVRGDSAAYFCASSPDQETQYFGPGTRLLVL.